The clone carrying this T cell receptor (beta chain) appeared many times. V lost 6 bases, J lost 3 bases, and 16 bases lay in between. From germline, CDR1 is DFQATT and CDR2 SNEGSKA (reference sequence). The CDR3 loop spans 14 amino acids. The sample comes from a study of CD8 T cells in ankylosing spondylitis. TCRdb re-analysed the 5' RACE reads in MiXCR, keeping a single row per CDR3 protein. The data show 15,000 to 20,000 distinct CDR3 sequences, roughly 8.2% seen once. This rearrangement joins TRBV20-1 to TRBJ2-3; maybe TRBD1 (6 bases). What was sequenced was blood. This TCR derives from a male donor with ankylosing spondylitis or in good health (not recorded which). In DNA, the CDR3 is TGCAGTGCAGACGCTAACAGGGAAACAGATACGCAGTATTTT. Translation gives CSADANRETDTQYF.